The next 14 T cell receptor beta chains were all read from a single sample in a study of blood T cell repertoires in COVID-19. The table came from immunoSEQ multiplex PCR; TCRdb's copy has only in-frame clones and leaves some out. The data contain more than 300,000 clones, 70% to 90% of them seen just once; the ten biggest clones take up 4.5% to 7%. The sample taken for sequencing was PBMCs or T cells enriched from blood (not recorded which). All receptors derive from a woman aged 25 to 39 who had recovered from COVID-19.

This clone is a singleton in its sample. J is TRBJ2-6 and V is TRBV5-6; D may be TRBD2 (6 bases). With 4 bases removed from V and 0 bases from J, the gap between germline ends came to 8 bases. This CDR3 spans 15 amino acids. Per germline, CDR1 SGHDT and CDR2 YYEEEE. The CDR3 bases are TGTGCCAGCAGCCCGGGGGACTCTGGGGCCAACGTCCTGACTTTC. Amino acids: CASSPGDSGANVLTF.

The V and J genes are TRBV7-8 and TRBJ1-1; 9 bases match TRBD1. The CDR3 runs 16 residues. The junction had 9 bases not matched to a gene; V was cut back by 2 bases and J by 5 bases. Per the germline V gene, CDR1 is SGHVS and CDR2 is FQNEAQ. The CDR3 sequence: CASSLPQGARNTEAFF. In nucleotides, the CDR3 is TGTGCCAGCAGCTTACCACAGGGGGCGCGAAATACTGAAGCTTTCTTT.

CDR3 residues: CASSAGGAETQYF. CDR3 DNA: TGTGCCAGCAGCGCGGGGGGGGCAGAGACCCAGTACTTC. This chain links TRBV9 with TRBJ2-5; 8 bases are a match to TRBD2. CDR1 is SGDLS and CDR2 is YYNGEE in the germline V gene. Trimming cost V 3 bases and J 4 bases; bases outside gene matches: 2. This CDR3 has 13 amino acids.

This sequence joins TRBV6-1 and TRBJ1-3, with a possible D match to TRBD1 (6 bases). The germline gives CDR1 MNHNS, CDR2 SASEGT. This CDR3 is built from 14 residues. Trimming cost V 11 bases and J 3 bases, with 17 bases left between them. The CDR3 sequence is CAARDTKDGNTIYF. The DNA of the CDR3 is TGTGCCGCCCGGGACACCAAAGATGGAAACACCATATATTTT.

This sequence joins TRBV5-4 and TRBJ2-2; D possibly corresponds to TRBD1 (7 bases). Germline V gene lookup returns CDR1 SGHNT and CDR2 YYREEE (reference sequence). V lost 5 bases to trimming and J lost 5 bases, with 10 bases between them. CDR3 length: 13 residues. For the CDR3, the DNA is TGTGCCAGCAGTCCAGGGGGGACCGGGGAGCTGTTTTTT. It translates to CASSPGGTGELFF.

The rearrangement links TRBV9 to TRBJ2-1; 9 bases match TRBD2. This CDR3 has 15 amino acids. V was pared by 4 bases and J by 0 bases, with 2 bases of the junction left unmatched. The V gene's germline CDR1 is SGDLS and CDR2 YYNGEE. In DNA, the CDR3 is TGTGCCAGCAGCACGCGGGGGGGCTCCTACAATGAGCAGTTCTTC. Translating gives CASSTRGGSYNEQFF.

This sequence joins TRBV3-1 (or the pseudogene TRBV3-2) and TRBJ2-5, with 9 bases fitting TRBD2. Trimming removed 3 bases from V and 5 bases from J; junction bases left unmatched: 7. This CDR3 is 15 amino acids long. Germline assignment: CDR1 LGHDT and CDR2 YNNKEL (reference sequence). The CDR3 DNA sequence: TGTGCCAGCAGCCACTTTGGCGGGGGGGGTGAGACCCAGTACTTC. Its translation: CASSHFGGGGETQYF.

Worth noting for this clone: The same CDR3 arises from other DNA sequences in this sample as well. V gene TRBV5-1 combines with J gene TRBJ1-5; the D gene is possibly TRBD1 (5 bases). Trimming removed 1 base at V and 1 base at J, with 9 bases between. Germline V CDR1 and CDR2: SGHRS, YFSETQ. CDR3 length equals 15 residues. The CDR3 nucleotides read TGCGCCAGCAGCTTGTCGGGGGGAAGCAATCAGCCCCAGCATTTT. It yields the protein CASSLSGGSNQPQHF.

V is TRBV19 and J is TRBJ2-1; a possible D gene is TRBD2 (5 bases). V lost 7 bases to trimming and J lost 3 bases, with 16 bases between them. The CDR3 spans 15 residues. CDR1 LNHDA and CDR2 SQIVND come from the germline V gene (reference sequence). The CDR3 sequence is CASTRTGNNYNEQFF. CDR3 bases: TGTGCCAGTACCAGAACCGGGAACAACTACAATGAGCAGTTCTTC.

The chain couples TRBV5-1 to TRBJ2-1; TRBD2 is a possible D gene (6 bases). The V gene lost 5 bases and the J gene lost 6 bases, with 21 bases spanning the gap. The CDR3 sequence is 16 residues long. Germline CDR1 reads SGHRS; CDR2 reads YFSETQ. The CDR3 coding sequence is TGCGCCAGCAGTCTGGCAGGAGGCGGGGTGTTCAATGAGCAGTTCTTC. Its translation: CASSLAGGGVFNEQFF. The variable domain in full, completed from reference TRBV5-1 and TRBJ2-1, reads KAGVTQTPRYLIKTRGQQVTLSCSPISGHRSVSWYQQTPGQGLQFLFEYFSETQRNKGNFPGRFSGRQFSNSRSEMNVSTLELGDSALYLCASSLAGGGVFNEQFFGPGTRLTVL.

The chain carries TRBV28 and TRBJ1-5; D unresolved. The germline gives CDR1 MDHEN, CDR2 SYDVKM. Trimming took off 1 base at V and 6 bases at J, with 4 bases between the two ends. This CDR3 is built from 12 residues. The CDR3 here is CASSLSGQPQHF. Here the CDR3 DNA reads TGTGCCAGCAGTTTATCCGGTCAGCCCCAGCATTTT.

This clone appeared a few times. This chain connects TRBV4-3 to TRBJ1-2; tentative D call: TRBD1 (6 bases). Germline V gene lookup returns CDR1 LGHNA and CDR2 YSLEER. V gave up 2 bases and J gave up 8 bases, with 15 bases separating them. The CDR3 length is 14 residues. The CDR3 DNA sequence: TGCGCCAGCAGCCAATCACAGACAGGCGGCGGCTACACCTTC. Protein sequence: CASSQSQTGGGYTF.

J is TRBJ1-2 and V is TRBV2; D call uncertain. The V gene's germline CDR1 is SNHLY and CDR2 FYNNEI. Trimming cost V 1 base and J 3 bases, with 15 bases left between them. The CDR3 is made up of 16 amino acids. The CDR3 is CASSEVAWSTYYGYTF. The CDR3 bases are TGTGCCAGCAGTGAAGTGGCTTGGAGTACTTACTATGGCTACACCTTC.

CDR3 residues: CASSLGLAGTNEQFF. CDR3 nucleotides: TGTGCCAGCAGTTTAGGGCTAGCGGGGACCAATGAGCAGTTCTTC. The V call is TRBV27, the J call TRBJ2-1; 9 bases map to TRBD2. This CDR3 is built from 15 residues. V gave up 2 bases and J gave up 6 bases; unmatched junction bases: 5. Germline lookup yields CDR1 MNHEY and CDR2 SMNVEV (reference sequence).